This T cell receptor (beta chain) comes out of a study of regulatory T cells in long-lasting Graves disease. Findings and limits, study-wide: Among the persistent patients, 2,500 to 3,000 public clonotypes were shared, more than the roughly 970 shared among new patients.

Arm-PCR of CDR3 regions and iRepertoire HTBI primers were used to build TCR beta libraries. In the authors' methods: Across all samples, about 59 TRBV segments and roughly 14 TRBJ segments were identified. MiXCR, applied by TCRdb to the multiplex PCR reads, yields one record per CDR3 protein. The V and J calls come from TCRdb's annotation, not from the publication. The repertoire includes roughly 490,000 distinct CDR3 sequences, around a fifth of them detected once, and under 15% sits in the top ten. The time point was: persistent/refractory GD, antithyroid drugs over 5 years with positive TRAb. Construction of the TCR library relied on RNA isolated from PBMCs. Under American Thyroid Association guidelines, Graves' disease was diagnosed. Enrollment of patients was through an endocrinology department in Xi'an, China. CDR3 size: 11 residues. Germline V gene data show CDR1 as SEHNR and CDR2 as FQNEAQ (reference sequence). V shed 4 bases and J shed 7 bases, with 7 bases lying between them.

This clonotype has a handful of counts. Its specificity is not known. The rearrangement links TRBV7-9 to TRBJ1-1; D uncertain. The sequence derives from a female donor with Graves disease. The material sequenced was peripheral blood mononuclear cells (PBMCs), taken when the disease was refractory, from a patient treated with antithyroid drugs. The CDR3 is CASSSIFEAFF. The CDR3 bases are TGTGCCAGCAGCTCGATATTTGAAGCTTTCTTT.